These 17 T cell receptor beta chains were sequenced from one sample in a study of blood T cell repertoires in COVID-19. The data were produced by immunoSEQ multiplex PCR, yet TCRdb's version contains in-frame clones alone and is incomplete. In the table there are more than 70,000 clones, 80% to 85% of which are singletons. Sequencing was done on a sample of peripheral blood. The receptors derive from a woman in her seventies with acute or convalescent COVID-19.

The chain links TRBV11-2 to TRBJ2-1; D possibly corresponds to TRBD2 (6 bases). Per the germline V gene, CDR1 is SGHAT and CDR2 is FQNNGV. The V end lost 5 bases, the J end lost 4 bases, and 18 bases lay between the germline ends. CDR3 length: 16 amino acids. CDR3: CASSPGAGLAYNEQFF. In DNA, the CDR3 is TGTGCCAGCAGCCCTGGGGCGGGACTGGCTTACAATGAGCAGTTCTTC.

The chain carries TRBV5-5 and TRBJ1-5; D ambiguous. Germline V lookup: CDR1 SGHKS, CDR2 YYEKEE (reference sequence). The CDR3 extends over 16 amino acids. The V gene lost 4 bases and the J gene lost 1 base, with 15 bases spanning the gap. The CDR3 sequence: CASSPYYQRSNQPQHF. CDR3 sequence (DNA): TGTGCCAGCAGCCCTTATTACCAGAGGAGCAATCAGCCCCAGCATTTT.

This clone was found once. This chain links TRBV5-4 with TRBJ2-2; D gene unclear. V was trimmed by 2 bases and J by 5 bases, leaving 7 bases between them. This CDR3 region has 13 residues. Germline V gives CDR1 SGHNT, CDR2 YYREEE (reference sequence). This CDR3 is CASSFRETGELFF. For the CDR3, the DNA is TGTGCCAGCAGCTTCCGCGAGACCGGGGAGCTGTTTTTT.

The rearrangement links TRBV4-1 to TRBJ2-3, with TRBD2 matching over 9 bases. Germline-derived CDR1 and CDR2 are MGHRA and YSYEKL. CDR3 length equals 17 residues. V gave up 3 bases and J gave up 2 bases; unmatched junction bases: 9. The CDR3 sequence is CASSQTGGRVITDTQYF. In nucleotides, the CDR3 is TGCGCCAGCAGCCAGACCGGCGGGAGGGTGATCACAGATACGCAGTATTTT.

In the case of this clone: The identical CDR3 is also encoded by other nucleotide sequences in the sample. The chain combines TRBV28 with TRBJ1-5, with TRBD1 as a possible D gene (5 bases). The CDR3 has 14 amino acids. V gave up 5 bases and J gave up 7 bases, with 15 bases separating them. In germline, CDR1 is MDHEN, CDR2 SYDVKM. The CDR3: CASSSGGGGQPQHF. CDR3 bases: TGTGCCAGCAGTAGTGGGGGGGGTGGCCAGCCCCAGCATTTT.

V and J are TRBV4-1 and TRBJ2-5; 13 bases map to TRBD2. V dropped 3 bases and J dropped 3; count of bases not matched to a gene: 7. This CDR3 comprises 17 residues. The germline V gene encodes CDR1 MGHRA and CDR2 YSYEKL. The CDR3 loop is CASSHDGLAGAKETQYF. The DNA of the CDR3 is TGCGCCAGCAGCCACGACGGACTAGCGGGAGCTAAAGAGACCCAGTACTTC.

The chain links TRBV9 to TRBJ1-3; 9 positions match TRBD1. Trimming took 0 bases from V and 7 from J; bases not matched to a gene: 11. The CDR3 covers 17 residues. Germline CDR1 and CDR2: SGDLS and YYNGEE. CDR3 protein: CASSVEPDRGRGNTIYF. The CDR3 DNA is TGTGCCAGCAGCGTAGAGCCCGACAGGGGGAGGGGTAACACCATATATTTT.

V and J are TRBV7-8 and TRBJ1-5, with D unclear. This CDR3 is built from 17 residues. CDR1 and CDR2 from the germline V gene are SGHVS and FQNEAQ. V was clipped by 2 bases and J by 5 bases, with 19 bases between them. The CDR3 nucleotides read TGTGCCAGCAGCTTACCCATCCGGGTCGCCTTTTATCAGCCCCAGCATTTT. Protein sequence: CASSLPIRVAFYQPQHF.

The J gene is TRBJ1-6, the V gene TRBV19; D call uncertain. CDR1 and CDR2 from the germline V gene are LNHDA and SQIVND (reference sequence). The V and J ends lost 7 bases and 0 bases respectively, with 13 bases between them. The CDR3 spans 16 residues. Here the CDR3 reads CASTSRGNSYNSPLHF. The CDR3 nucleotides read TGTGCCAGTACCTCCCGGGGAAACTCCTATAATTCACCCCTCCACTTT. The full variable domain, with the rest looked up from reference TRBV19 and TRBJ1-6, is DGGITQSPKYLFRKEGQNVTLSCEQNLNHDAMYWYRQDPGQGLRLIYYSQIVNDFQKGDIAEGYSVSREKKESFPLTVTSAQKNPTAFYLCASTSRGNSYNSPLHFGNGTRLTVT.

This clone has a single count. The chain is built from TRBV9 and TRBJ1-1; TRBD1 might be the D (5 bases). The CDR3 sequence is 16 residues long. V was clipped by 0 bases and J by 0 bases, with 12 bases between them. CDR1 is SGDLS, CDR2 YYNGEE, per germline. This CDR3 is CASSVGQGAMNTEAFF. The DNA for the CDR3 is TGTGCCAGCAGCGTAGGGCAGGGCGCGATGAACACTGAAGCTTTCTTT.

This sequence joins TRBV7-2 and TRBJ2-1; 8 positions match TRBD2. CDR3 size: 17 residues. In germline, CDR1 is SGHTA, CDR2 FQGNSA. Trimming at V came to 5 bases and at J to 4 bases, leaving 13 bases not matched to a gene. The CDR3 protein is CASSPPAGETSYNEQFF. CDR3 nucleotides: TGTGCCAGCAGCCCACCAGCGGGAGAGACATCTTACAATGAGCAGTTCTTC.

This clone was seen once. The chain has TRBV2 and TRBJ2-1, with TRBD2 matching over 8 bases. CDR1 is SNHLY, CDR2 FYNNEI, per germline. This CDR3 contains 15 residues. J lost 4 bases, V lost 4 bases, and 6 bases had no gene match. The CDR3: CASSARASGYNEQFF. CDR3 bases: TGTGCCAGCAGTGCTCGGGCTAGCGGGTACAATGAGCAGTTCTTC.

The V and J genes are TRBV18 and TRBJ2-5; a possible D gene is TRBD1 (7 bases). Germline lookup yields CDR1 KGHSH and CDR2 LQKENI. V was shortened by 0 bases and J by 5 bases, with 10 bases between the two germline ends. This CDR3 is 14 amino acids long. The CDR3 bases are TGTGCCAGCTCACCACCTGCAGGGGGGGAGACCCAGTACTTC. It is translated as CASSPPAGGETQYF.

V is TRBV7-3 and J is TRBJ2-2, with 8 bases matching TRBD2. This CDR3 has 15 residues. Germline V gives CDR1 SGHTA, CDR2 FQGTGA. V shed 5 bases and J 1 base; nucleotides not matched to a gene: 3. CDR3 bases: TGTGCCAGCAGCCCGACTAGCGTGAACACCGGGGAGCTGTTTTTT. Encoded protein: CASSPTSVNTGELFF. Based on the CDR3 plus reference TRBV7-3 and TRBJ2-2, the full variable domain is GAGVSQTPSNKVTEKGKYVELRCDPISGHTALYWYRQSLGQGPEFLIYFQGTGAADDSGLPNDRFFAVRPEGSVSTLKIQRTERGDSAVYLCASSPTSVNTGELFFGEGSRLTVL.

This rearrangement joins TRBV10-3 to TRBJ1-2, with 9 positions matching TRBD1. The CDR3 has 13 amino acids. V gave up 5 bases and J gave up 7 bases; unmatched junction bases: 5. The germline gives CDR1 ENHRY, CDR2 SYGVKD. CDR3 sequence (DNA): TGTGCCATCAGTAACACAGGGGGCAGTGGCTACACCTTC. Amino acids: CAISNTGGSGYTF.

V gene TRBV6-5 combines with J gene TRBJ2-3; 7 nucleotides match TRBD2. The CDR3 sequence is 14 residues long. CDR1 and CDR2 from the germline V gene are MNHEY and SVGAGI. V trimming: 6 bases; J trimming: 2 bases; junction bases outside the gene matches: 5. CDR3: CASRLAGDTDTQYF. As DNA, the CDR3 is TGTGCCAGCAGGTTAGCGGGCGACACAGATACGCAGTATTTT.

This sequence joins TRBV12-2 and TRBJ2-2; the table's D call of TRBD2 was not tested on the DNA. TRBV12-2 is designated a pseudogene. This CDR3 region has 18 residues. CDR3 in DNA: TGTGCAAGTCGCTTAGCGCTATCTAGCGGGATCGGCAGCGGGGAGCTGTTTTTT. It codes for CASRLALSSGIGSGELFF.